This T cell receptor beta chain comes out of a study of CXCR3-negative and CXCR3-positive naive CD8 T cells. Study overall: Per-library TRB read counts averaged about 1.5 +/- 0.3 million, adding up to around 140 million in total. Study outcomes and limitations: Memory, not naive, CXCR3-negative and CXCR3-positive cells differed in TRBV-TRBJ usage.

Germline V gene lookup returns CDR1 SGDLS and CDR2 YYNGEE. The CDR3 has 14 amino acids. The study made its TRB cDNA libraries by 5' RACE, adding UMI labels. TCRdb re-called the 5' RACE reads, yielding one record per CDR3 amino acid sequence without DNA. This sample's table has thousands of distinct CDR3 sequences. A word on this clonotype: The antigen remains unidentified.

The sample comprised naive CXCR3- CD8+ T cells from blood. Specified subset: CD45RO-CCR7+CD27+CD95- naive CD8+ T cells lacking CXCR3 (TNR3-). The rearrangement links TRBV9 to TRBJ1-1. The clonotype originates from a human donor in good health. Some clones in this sample may be carry-over from other donors' samples. The chain's CDR3 is CASSPSGGATPAFF.